The rows below give T cell receptor beta chains drawn from one sample of a study of blood T cell repertoires in COVID-19. Assay: immunoSEQ multiplex PCR; the TCRdb copy retains only in-frame clones and omits some. The profile shows about 180,000 clones, about 91% of them singletons. The sample consisted of peripheral blood. Receptor source: a woman aged 50 to 65 with acute or convalescent COVID-19. CDR3s include the opening cysteine and the closing phenylalanine or tryptophan. Fields, in order: CDR3 length, V gene, J gene, D gene, clone size, CDR3 protein, CDR3 DNA. D genes are given only for firm matches. Size is omitted from some rows. Given values are once, few, many or a class for expanded clones.

15	TRBV9	TRBJ2-1	TRBD1	.	CASSGTTGLGNEQFF	TGTGCCAGCAGCGGGACGACAGGGTTGGGTAATGAGCAGTTCTTC
13	TRBV6-2/TRBV6-3	TRBJ1-6	.	.	CASSYSTGSPLHF	TGTGCCAGCAGTTACTCGACGGGTTCACCCCTCCACTTT
13	TRBV12-3/TRBV12-4	TRBJ1-2	.	.	CASSLAGNYGYTF	TGTGCCAGCAGTTTGGCAGGGAACTATGGCTACACCTTC
17	TRBV7-2	TRBJ1-1	TRBD1	.	CASSPTYTGVMNTEAFF	TGTGCCAGCAGCCCTACCTACACAGGGGTTATGAACACTGAAGCTTTCTTT
16	TRBV4-3	TRBJ2-3	.	.	CASSQDIWGRTDTQYF	TGCGCCAGCAGCCAAGATATCTGGGGGCGAACAGATACGCAGTATTTT
17	TRBV5-4	TRBJ2-1	TRBD2	once	CASSQSSSGGFYNEQFF	TGTGCCAGCAGCCAGTCCTCTAGCGGGGGGTTCTACAATGAGCAGTTCTTC
15	TRBV19	TRBJ1-6	TRBD1	.	CASSDRDRGTSPLHF	TGTGCCAGTAGTGACCGGGACAGGGGTACCTCACCCCTCCACTTT
19	TRBV4-3	TRBJ2-5	TRBD2	.	CASSQSRTSGGVRQQTQYF	TGCGCCAGCAGCCAATCCCGGACTAGCGGGGGGGTGCGGCAACAGACCCAGTACTTC
17	TRBV11-2	TRBJ2-5	TRBD2	.	CASSDHGLAGPPGTQYF	TGTGCCAGCAGCGACCACGGACTAGCGGGACCTCCTGGGACCCAGTACTTC
17	TRBV4-3	TRBJ1-1	TRBD1	.	CASSPTISGQGNTEAFF	TGCGCCAGCAGCCCCACTATATCGGGACAGGGTAACACTGAAGCTTTCTTT
14	TRBV4-3	TRBJ1-1	TRBD1	.	CASSPGTALTEAFF	TGCGCCAGCAGCCCTGGGACAGCCCTCACTGAAGCTTTCTTT
13	TRBV6-5	TRBJ1-6	.	.	CASKGREKSPLHF	TGTGCCAGCAAGGGCAGGGAAAAATCACCCCTCCACTTT
12	TRBV18	TRBJ1-2	.	.	CASSREGDGYTF	TGTGCCAGCTCCCGGGAGGGAGATGGCTACACCTTC
14	TRBV9	TRBJ2-5	TRBD2	.	CASSARGRGETQYF	TGTGCCAGCAGCGCAAGAGGGCGGGGGGAGACCCAGTACTTC
12	TRBV7-7	TRBJ2-2	.	.	CASSSPAGELFF	TGTGCCAGCAGCTCCCCCGCCGGGGAGCTGTTTTTT
14	TRBV3-1/TRBV3-2	TRBJ1-4	.	once	CASSHLGGGEKLFF	TGTGCCAGCAGCCATTTGGGCGGGGGCGAAAAACTGTTTTTT
11	TRBV19	TRBJ1-2	.	.	CASRLGDGYTF	TGTGCCAGCCGCTTGGGCGATGGCTACACCTTC
16	TRBV7-8	TRBJ1-2	TRBD1	once	CASSLFGTGELGGYTF	TGTGCCAGCAGCTTGTTTGGCACAGGGGAATTGGGAGGCTACACCTTC
15	TRBV9	TRBJ2-1	TRBD2	.	CASSLRTSGVDEQFF	TGTGCCAGCAGCTTGCGGACTAGCGGGGTTGATGAGCAGTTCTTC
14	TRBV7-8	TRBJ2-1	.	.	CASSQTGSYNEQFF	TGTGCCAGCAGCCAGACTGGCTCCTACAATGAGCAGTTCTTC
15	TRBV5-1	TRBJ1-6	.	.	CASSPLGTPYSPLHF	TGCGCCAGCAGCCCACTTGGGACACCATATTCACCCCTCCACTTT
16	TRBV11-2	TRBJ2-1	.	.	CASSLGLSGPYNEQFF	TGTGCCAGCAGCTTAGGGTTGTCAGGCCCGTACAATGAGCAGTTCTTC
13	TRBV29-1	TRBJ2-7	TRBD2	.	CSVEVAGSYEQYF	TGCAGCGTTGAAGTAGCGGGGTCCTACGAGCAGTACTTC
15	TRBV10-2	TRBJ2-5	.	.	CASSADGPQQETQYF	TGCGCCAGCAGTGCTGATGGTCCACAACAGGAGACCCAGTACTTC
13	TRBV19	TRBJ2-7	TRBD1	.	CASKSGQGYEQYF	TGTGCCAGTAAATCGGGACAGGGCTACGAGCAGTACTTC
13	TRBV4-1	TRBJ2-3	TRBD2	.	CASSRGEGDTQYF	TGCGCCAGCAGCCGAGGGGAGGGAGATACGCAGTATTTT
14	TRBV19	TRBJ1-1	.	.	CASSIRAENTEAFF	TGTGCCAGTAGTATCAGGGCAGAGAACACTGAAGCTTTCTTT
15	TRBV7-9	TRBJ1-6	.	.	CASSPKDRNNSPLHF	TGTGCCAGCAGTCCTAAGGACAGAAATAATTCACCCCTCCACTTT
14	TRBV24-1	TRBJ1-5	.	.	CATSDYSSNQPQHF	TGTGCCACCAGTGATTACAGTAGCAATCAGCCCCAGCATTTT
17	TRBV5-1	TRBJ2-3	TRBD1	.	CASTSRTDREGTDTQYF	TGCGCCAGCACCTCACGAACGGACAGGGAAGGGACAGATACGCAGTATTTT
12	TRBV7-9	TRBJ1-3	.	.	CASSPRGGTIYF	TGTGCCAGCAGCCCACGGGGGGGGACCATATATTTT
13	TRBV9	TRBJ1-3	.	.	CASGPSRENTIYF	TGTGCCAGTGGACCCTCCAGGGAAAACACCATATATTTT
16	TRBV5-1	TRBJ1-1	.	.	CASSAGNIQGAERAFF	TGCGCCAGCAGCGCGGGAAACATCCAGGGCGCAGAACGAGCTTTCTTT
13	TRBV11-1	TRBJ1-5	.	once	CASSLGLNQPQHF	TGTGCCAGCAGCTTGGGCCTTAATCAGCCCCAGCATTTT
13	TRBV3-1/TRBV3-2	TRBJ1-1	.	.	CASNRGEGTEAFF	TGTGCCAGCAATAGAGGGGAGGGAACTGAAGCTTTCTTT
14	TRBV27	TRBJ1-2	TRBD1	.	CASRVGGGRPRYTF	TGTGCCAGCAGGGTAGGGGGCGGCCGGCCTCGCTACACCTTC
16	TRBV9	TRBJ2-1	TRBD2	.	CASSPRGLAGTGEQFF	TGTGCCAGCAGCCCTCGGGGACTAGCGGGCACAGGTGAGCAGTTCTTC
11	TRBV5-6	TRBJ2-5	.	.	CASSFEETQYF	TGTGCCAGCAGCTTCGAGGAGACCCAGTACTTC
16	TRBV18	TRBJ2-5	.	.	CASSPGPIKYQETQYF	TGTGCCAGCTCACCGGGGCCAATAAAGTACCAAGAGACCCAGTACTTC
13	TRBV28	TRBJ2-5	.	.	CASSATGLETQYF	TGTGCCAGCAGTGCCACAGGGCTAGAGACCCAGTACTTC
14	TRBV9	TRBJ1-2	.	.	CASSVDDRNYGYTF	TGTGCCAGCAGCGTAGACGACAGGAACTATGGCTACACCTTC
13	TRBV25-1	TRBJ1-4	.	.	CASSPPGEEKLFF	TGTGCCAGCAGTCCCCCGGGGGAAGAAAAACTGTTTTTT
12	TRBV6-5	TRBJ1-2	.	.	CASMRSNYGYTF	TGTGCCAGCATGAGGAGTAACTATGGCTACACCTTC
14	TRBV6-2/TRBV6-3	TRBJ1-5	.	.	CASSRTVSNQPQHF	TGTGCCAGCAGCCGGACAGTTAGCAATCAGCCCCAGCATTTT
14	TRBV6-4	TRBJ1-2	.	once	CASSDSVGGYGYTF	TGTGCCAGCAGTGACTCCGTAGGGGGCTATGGCTACACCTTC
13	TRBV11-3	TRBJ2-5	TRBD2	.	CASSRGERRTQYF	TGTGCCAGCAGCCGGGGGGAAAGACGGACCCAGTACTTC
15	TRBV3-1/TRBV3-2	TRBJ2-1	TRBD1	.	CASSPYNYRGIEQFF	TGTGCCAGCAGCCCCTATAACTACAGGGGGATTGAGCAGTTCTTC
15	TRBV2	TRBJ2-2	TRBD2	.	CASSGLAGASGELFF	TGTGCCAGCAGTGGGCTAGCGGGAGCAAGCGGGGAGCTGTTTTTT
16	TRBV25-1	TRBJ1-6	.	.	CASSDGTSTYNSPLHF	TGTGCCAGCAGTGATGGGACATCTACCTATAATTCACCCCTCCACTTT
18	TRBV24-1	TRBJ2-1	.	few	CATSDPLYTATGYNEQFF	TGTGCCACCAGTGATCCCCTTTATACGGCTACAGGTTACAATGAGCAGTTCTTC
14	TRBV6-1	TRBJ2-7	TRBD1	.	CASREAGTGDEQYF	TGTGCCAGCAGGGAAGCCGGGACAGGGGACGAGCAGTACTTC
15	TRBV18	TRBJ2-3	TRBD2	once	CASSPRDGRTDTQYF	TGTGCCAGCTCACCACGGGACGGGAGGACAGATACGCAGTATTTT
16	TRBV4-3	TRBJ1-3	TRBD1	.	CASSHQDRASGNTIYF	TGCGCCAGCAGCCACCAGGACAGGGCCTCTGGAAACACCATATATTTT
18	TRBV4-2	TRBJ2-3	TRBD2	.	CASSRVDLAGGLSDTQYF	TGTGCCAGCAGCCGAGTGGACCTAGCGGGGGGGCTCTCCGATACGCAGTATTTT
17	TRBV5-1	TRBJ1-3	.	.	CASSSIYQGSSGNTIYF	TGCGCCAGCAGCTCTATATATCAGGGCTCATCTGGAAACACCATATATTTT